This T cell receptor (beta chain) was retrieved from a study of human T cells and chemical hapten exposure. Across the whole study: Affected patients, primarily female, had alopecia areata, totalis or universalis.

As regards this clonotype: The antigen remains undetermined.

TCRdb re-derived calls from the RACE reads in MiXCR, one entry per CDR3 protein. The data contain around 350,000 distinct CDR3 sequences, about 5% of them seen just once; the ten biggest clones take up about 8.7%. Regarding the study as a whole: Expanded TCRs grouped into significantly more large CDR3 similarity clusters than controls produced.

Trimming cost V 4 bases and J 3 bases, with 11 bases left between them. The CDR3 is made up of 14 amino acids. Germline V gene lookup returns CDR1 MGHRA and CDR2 YSYEKL. Time point reported: pre-sensitization, week 0. Specified treatment: therapeutic diphenylcyclopropenone sensitization with weekly scalp DPC. Someone pulled total RNA out of unfractionated whole blood. The origin of this receptor is a woman between 18 and 29 years old with alopecia areata. Some clones in this sample may be carry-over from other donors' samples. V and J are TRBV4-1 and TRBJ2-3, with D unclear. The specimen was whole blood, collected in connection with sensitization to the hapten diphenylcyclopropenone (DPC). CDR3 protein: CASSPTALTDTQYF. CDR3 in DNA: TGCGCCAGCAGCCCGACGGCCTTAACAGATACGCAGTATTTT.